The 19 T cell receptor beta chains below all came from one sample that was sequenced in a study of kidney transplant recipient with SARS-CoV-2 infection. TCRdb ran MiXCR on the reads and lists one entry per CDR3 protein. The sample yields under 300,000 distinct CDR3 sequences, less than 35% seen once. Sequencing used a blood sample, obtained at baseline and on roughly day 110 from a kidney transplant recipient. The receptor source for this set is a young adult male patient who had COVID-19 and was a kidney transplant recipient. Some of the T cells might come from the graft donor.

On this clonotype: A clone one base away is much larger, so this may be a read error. CDR3 in DNA: TGTGCCAGCAGCATAAGACGGATGAACACTGAAGCTTTCTTT. It yields the protein CASSIRRMNTEAFF. The gene calls are TRBV7-9 and TRBJ1-1; the D is unclear. The CDR3 runs to 14 residues. Germline CDR1 and CDR2: SEHNR and FQNEAQ (reference sequence). V lost 5 bases, J lost 0 bases, and 10 bases lay in between.

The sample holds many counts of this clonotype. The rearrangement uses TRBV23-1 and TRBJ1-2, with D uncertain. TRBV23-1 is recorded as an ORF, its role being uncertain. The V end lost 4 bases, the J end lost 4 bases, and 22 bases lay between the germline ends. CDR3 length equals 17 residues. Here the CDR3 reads CASSLTALRRKTYGYTF. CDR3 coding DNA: TGCGCCAGCAGTCTGACTGCGCTACGCAGAAAGACCTATGGCTACACCTTC.

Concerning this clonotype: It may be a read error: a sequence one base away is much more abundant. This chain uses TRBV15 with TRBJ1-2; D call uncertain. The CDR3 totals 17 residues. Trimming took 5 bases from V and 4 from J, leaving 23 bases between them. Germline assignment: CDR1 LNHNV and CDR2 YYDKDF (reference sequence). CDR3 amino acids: CATSLKGRCGKPYGYTF. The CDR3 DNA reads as TGTGCCACCAGCCTGAAAGGAAGGTGTGGAAAGCCCTATGGCTACACCTTC.

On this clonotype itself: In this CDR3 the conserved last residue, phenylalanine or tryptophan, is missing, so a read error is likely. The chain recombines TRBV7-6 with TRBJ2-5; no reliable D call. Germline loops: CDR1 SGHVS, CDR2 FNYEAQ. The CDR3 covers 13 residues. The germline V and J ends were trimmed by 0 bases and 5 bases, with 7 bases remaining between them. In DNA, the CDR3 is TGTGCCAGCAGCTTAGCGGGGTTGGAGACCCAGTACCTC. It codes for CASSLAGLETQYL.

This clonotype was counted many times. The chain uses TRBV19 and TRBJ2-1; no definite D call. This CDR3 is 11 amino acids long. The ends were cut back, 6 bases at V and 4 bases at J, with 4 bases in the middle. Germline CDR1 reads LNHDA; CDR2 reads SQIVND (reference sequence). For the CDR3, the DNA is TGTGCCAGTAGAGAGTACAATGAGCAGTTCTTC. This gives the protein CASREYNEQFF.

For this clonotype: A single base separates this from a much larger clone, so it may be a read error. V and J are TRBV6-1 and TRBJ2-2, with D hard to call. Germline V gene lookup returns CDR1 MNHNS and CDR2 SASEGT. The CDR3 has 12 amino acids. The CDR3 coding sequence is TGTGTCAGCCGTAAAACCGGCGGGGAGCTGTTTTTT. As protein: CVSRKTGGELFF.

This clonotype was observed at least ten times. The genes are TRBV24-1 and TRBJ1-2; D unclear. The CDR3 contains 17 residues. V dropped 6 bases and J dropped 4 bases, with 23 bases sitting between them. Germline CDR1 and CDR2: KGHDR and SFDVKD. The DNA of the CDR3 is TGTGCCACCAGTAAGGATGGTAGTACCAGAAAGACCTATGGCTACACCTTC. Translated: CATSKDGSTRKTYGYTF.

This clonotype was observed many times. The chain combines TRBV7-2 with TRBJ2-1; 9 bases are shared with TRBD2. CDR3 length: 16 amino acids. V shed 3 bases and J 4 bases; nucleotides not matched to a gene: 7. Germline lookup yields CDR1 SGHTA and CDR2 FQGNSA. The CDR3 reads CASSLIAGVSYNEQFF. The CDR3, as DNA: TGTGCCAGCAGCTTGATAGCGGGAGTTTCTTACAATGAGCAGTTCTTC.

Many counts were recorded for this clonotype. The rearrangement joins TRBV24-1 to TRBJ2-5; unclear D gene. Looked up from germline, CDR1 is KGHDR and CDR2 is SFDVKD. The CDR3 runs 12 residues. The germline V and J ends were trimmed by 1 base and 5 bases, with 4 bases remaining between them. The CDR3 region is CATSDFVETQYF. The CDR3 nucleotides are TGTGCCACCAGTGATTTCGTGGAGACCCAGTACTTC.

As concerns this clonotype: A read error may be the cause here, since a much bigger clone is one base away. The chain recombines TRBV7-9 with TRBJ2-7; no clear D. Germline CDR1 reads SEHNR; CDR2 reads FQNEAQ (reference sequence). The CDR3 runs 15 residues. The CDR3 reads CTSSPGWRLPYEQYF. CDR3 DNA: TGTACCAGCAGCCCCGGGTGGCGGCTACCCTACGAGCAGTACTTC. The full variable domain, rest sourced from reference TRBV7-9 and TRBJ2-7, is DTGVSQNPRHKITKRGQNVTFRCDPISEHNRLYWYRQTLGQGPEFLTYFQNEAQLEKSRLLSDRFSAERPKGSFSTLEIQRTEQGDSAMYLCTSSPGWRLPYEQYFGPGTRLTVT.

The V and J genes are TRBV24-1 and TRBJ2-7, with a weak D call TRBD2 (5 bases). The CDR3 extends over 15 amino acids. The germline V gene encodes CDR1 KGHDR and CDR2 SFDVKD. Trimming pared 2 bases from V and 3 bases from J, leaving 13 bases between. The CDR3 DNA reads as TGTGCCACCAGTGATTCAGCGGCAGGCGGCTACGAGCAGTACTTC. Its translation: CATSDSAAGGYEQYF.

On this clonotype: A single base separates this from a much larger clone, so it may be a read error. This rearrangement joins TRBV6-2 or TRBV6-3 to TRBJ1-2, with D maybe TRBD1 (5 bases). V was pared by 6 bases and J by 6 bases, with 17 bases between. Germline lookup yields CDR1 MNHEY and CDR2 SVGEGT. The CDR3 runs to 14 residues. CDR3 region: CASRERQPRHGYTF. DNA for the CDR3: TGTGCCAGCAGGGAACGACAGCCACGACATGGCTACACCTTC.

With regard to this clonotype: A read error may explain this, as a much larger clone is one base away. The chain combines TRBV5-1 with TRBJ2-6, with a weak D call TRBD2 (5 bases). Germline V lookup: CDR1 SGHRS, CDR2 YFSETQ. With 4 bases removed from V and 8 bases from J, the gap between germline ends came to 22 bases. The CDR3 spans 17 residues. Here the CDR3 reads CASSANGWERGSNVLTF. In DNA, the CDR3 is TGCGCCAGCAGCGCTAACGGGTGGGAGAGAGGGTCCAACGTCCTGACTTTC.

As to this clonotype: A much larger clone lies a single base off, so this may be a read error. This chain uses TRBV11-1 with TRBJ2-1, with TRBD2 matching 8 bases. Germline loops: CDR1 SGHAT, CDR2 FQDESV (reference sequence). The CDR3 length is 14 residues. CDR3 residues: CVSSAGTSEGEQFF. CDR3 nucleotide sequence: TGTGTCAGCAGCGCCGGGACTAGTGAGGGGGAGCAGTTCTTC.

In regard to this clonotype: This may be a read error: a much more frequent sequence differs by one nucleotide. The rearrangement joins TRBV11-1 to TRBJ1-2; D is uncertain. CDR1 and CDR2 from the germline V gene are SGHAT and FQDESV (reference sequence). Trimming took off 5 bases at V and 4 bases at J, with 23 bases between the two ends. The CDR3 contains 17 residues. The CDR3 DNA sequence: TGTGCCAGCAGCACGAGACTTAAGGCTGGAAAGCCCTATGGCTACACCTTC. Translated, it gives CASSTRLKAGKPYGYTF.

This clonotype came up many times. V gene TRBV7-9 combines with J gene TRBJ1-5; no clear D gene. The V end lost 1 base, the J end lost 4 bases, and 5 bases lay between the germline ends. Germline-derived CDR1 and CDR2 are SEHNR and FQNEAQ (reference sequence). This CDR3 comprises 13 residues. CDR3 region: CASSLERNQPQHF. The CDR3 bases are TGTGCCAGCAGCTTAGAGCGGAATCAGCCCCAGCATTTT. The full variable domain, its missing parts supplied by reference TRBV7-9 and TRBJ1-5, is DTGVSQNPRHKITKRGQNVTFRCDPISEHNRLYWYRQTLGQGPEFLTYFQNEAQLEKSRLLSDRFSAERPKGSFSTLEIQRTEQGDSAMYLCASSLERNQPQHFGDGTRLSIL.

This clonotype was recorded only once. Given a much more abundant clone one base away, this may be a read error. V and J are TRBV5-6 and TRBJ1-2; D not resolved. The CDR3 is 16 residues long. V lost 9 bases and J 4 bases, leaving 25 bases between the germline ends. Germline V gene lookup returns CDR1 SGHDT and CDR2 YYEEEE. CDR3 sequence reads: CANAEYNSRKTYGYTF. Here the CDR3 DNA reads TGTGCCAACGCCGAATACAATAGTCGAAAGACCTATGGCTACACCTTC. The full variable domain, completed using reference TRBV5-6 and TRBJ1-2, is DAGVTQSPTHLIKTRGQQVTLRCSPKSGHDTVSWYQQALGQGPQFIFQYYEEEERQRGNFPDRFSGHQFPNYSSELNVNALLLGDSALYLCANAEYNSRKTYGYTFGSGTRLTVV.

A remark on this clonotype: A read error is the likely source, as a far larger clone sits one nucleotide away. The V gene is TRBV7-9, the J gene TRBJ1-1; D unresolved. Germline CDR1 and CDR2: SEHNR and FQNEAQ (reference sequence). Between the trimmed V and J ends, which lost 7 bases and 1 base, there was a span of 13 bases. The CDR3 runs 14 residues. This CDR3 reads CASNFLRQNTEAFF. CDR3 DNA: TGTGCCAGCAACTTCCTCCGACAGAACACTGAAGCTTTCTTT.

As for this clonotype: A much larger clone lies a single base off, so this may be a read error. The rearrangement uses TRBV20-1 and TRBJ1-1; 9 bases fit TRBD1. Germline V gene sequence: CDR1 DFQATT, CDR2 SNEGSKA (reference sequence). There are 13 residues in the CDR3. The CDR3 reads CNAAGQGNTEAFF. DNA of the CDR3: TGCAATGCCGCGGGACAGGGAAATACTGAAGCTTTCTTT.